This note documents a single T cell receptor beta chain sequence. Its specificity is not known. Using around 200 ng DNA, 30,000 to 35,000 T cell genomes, the sorted-subset replicate PCRs were run. TCRdb's copy holds only in-frame clones and misses some; the assay was immunoSEQ multiplex PCR. The sample carries approximately 2.5 million clones, around nine tenths recorded once. V was clipped by 0 bases and J by 6 bases, with 12 bases between them. The CDR3 is made up of 14 amino acids. Per the germline V gene, CDR1 is SGHRS and CDR2 is YFSETQ. The data belong to a study of shared clonotypes between healthy human individuals. The authors divided CD4+ cells into CD45RA+ naive and CD45RA-negative memory subsets. Study-wide results and caveats: Researchers found naive subsets generally carried larger estimated richness than memory subsets. An anticipated effect of sequencing depth on clonotype sharing among donors was recognized.

Sequencing used naive CD4+ T cells sorted from blood. Subset described: CD45RA+ positively selected. V is TRBV5-1 and J is TRBJ1-2; D may be TRBD1 (6 bases). The source of this sequence is a man younger than 30 in good health. This CDR3 is CASSLAGERDGYTF. DNA of the CDR3: TGCGCCAGCAGCTTGGCAGGGGAAAGGGATGGCTACACCTTC.